These 13 T cell receptor beta chains originate from one sample sequenced in a study of OX40 agonist ivuxolimab in advanced cancers. Measured with immunoSEQ multiplex PCR; TCRdb has only the in-frame clones, and not every one. The top ten clones hold roughly 8% of a sample with some 70,000 clones, about nine tenths of them seen once. Sequencing used CD4+ or CD8+ T cells sorted from blood, obtained in a trial of the OX40 agonist ivuxolimab. The receptor set was obtained from an adult with an advanced solid tumor such as melanoma, head and neck, liver or kidney cancer.

J is TRBJ1-1 and V is TRBV6-5; D unclear. The CDR3 has 12 residues. Trimming stripped 7 bases from V and 4 bases from J, with 10 bases between. Per the germline V gene, CDR1 is MNHEY and CDR2 is SVGAGI. The CDR3 is CASTHSGTEAFF. CDR3 coding DNA: TGTGCCAGCACTCATAGCGGCACTGAAGCTTTCTTT.

The V call is TRBV2, the J call TRBJ2-3; D is unresolved. Per the germline V gene, CDR1 is SNHLY and CDR2 is FYNNEI. V was trimmed by 7 bases and J by 3 bases, leaving 8 bases between them. The CDR3 length is 12 residues. CDR3 loop: CASIPRTDTQYF. In DNA form, the CDR3 reads TGTGCCAGCATCCCCAGGACAGATACGCAGTATTTT.

The chain links TRBV19 to TRBJ2-5, with TRBD2 matching 8 bases. CDR1 LNHDA and CDR2 SQIVND come from the germline V gene (reference sequence). CDR3 length equals 13 residues. The ends lost 8 bases at V and 7 bases at J; junction bases unmatched: 9. The CDR3 protein is CASSSGGAGTQYF. The CDR3 coding sequence is TGTGCCAGTTCCTCGGGGGGGGCCGGGACCCAGTACTTC.

The chain couples TRBV7-3 to TRBJ2-1, with D possibly being TRBD2 (5 bases). V was trimmed by 3 bases and J by 4 bases, leaving 10 bases between them. The CDR3 has 14 amino acids. From germline, CDR1 is SGHTA and CDR2 FQGTGA. CDR3 in amino acids: CASSFGERYNEQFF. The DNA of the CDR3 is TGTGCCAGCAGCTTCGGGGAGAGATACAATGAGCAGTTCTTC.

The rearrangement joins TRBV5-4 to TRBJ2-7; unclear D gene. This CDR3 has 14 residues. Trimming stripped 4 bases from V and 5 bases from J, with 16 bases between. The germline V gene encodes CDR1 SGHNT and CDR2 YYREEE (reference sequence). CDR3: CASSPHPGLDEQYF. The CDR3 nucleotides are TGTGCCAGCAGCCCCCACCCCGGCCTCGACGAGCAGTACTTC.

V and J are TRBV6-1 and TRBJ1-1, with D possibly matching TRBD1 (5 bases). The V end lost 5 bases, the J end lost 1 base, and 11 bases lay between the germline ends. The CDR3 sequence is 14 residues long. In germline, CDR1 is MNHNS, CDR2 SASEGT. CDR3 amino acids: CASSLRDTNTEAFF. The CDR3 nucleotides read TGTGCCAGCAGTCTCAGGGATACGAACACTGAAGCTTTCTTT.

The chain uses TRBV11-3 and TRBJ2-7; TRBD1 is a possible D gene (6 bases). Germline assignment: CDR1 SGHNT and CDR2 YENEEA. V was pared by 7 bases and J by 4 bases, with 17 bases between. This CDR3 spans 14 amino acids. The CDR3 loop is CASTLRGNKYEQYF. The CDR3 nucleotides read TGTGCCAGCACCCTCAGGGGAAATAAGTACGAGCAGTACTTC.

V usage is TRBV7-2 and J usage is TRBJ1-6; TRBD1 matches 7 bases. The CDR3 runs 15 residues. Germline trimming cut 3 bases from V and 9 bases from J; bases unmatched to any gene: 8. Germline CDR1 SGHTA, CDR2 FQGNSA. In nucleotides, the CDR3 is TGTGCCAGCAGCTTGATGACAGGGAACGGTTCACCCCTCCACTTT. Translating gives CASSLMTGNGSPLHF.

This chain links TRBV18 with TRBJ1-6; 11 bases line up with TRBD1. The CDR3 sequence is 14 residues long. The germline gives CDR1 KGHSH, CDR2 LQKENI. V shed 6 bases, J shed 6 bases, and the junction held 1 base outside the gene matches. CDR3 in DNA: TGTGCCAGCTCCGGGACAGGGGGTAATTCACCCCTCCACTTT. It yields the protein CASSGTGGNSPLHF.

V usage is TRBV29-1 and J usage is TRBJ2-3; no firm D call. The CDR3 loop spans 11 amino acids. Trimming removed 5 bases from V and 2 bases from J, with 5 bases in between. Germline CDR1 SQVTM, CDR2 ANQGSEA. CDR3 protein: CSVYYTDTQYF. CDR3 in DNA: TGCAGCGTTTACTACACAGATACGCAGTATTTT.

The chain links TRBV7-9 to TRBJ1-4; no firm D call. Looked up from germline, CDR1 is SEHNR and CDR2 is FQNEAQ (reference sequence). Trimming left V 4 bases short and J 0 bases short, with 6 bases between. This CDR3 is built from 14 residues. The CDR3 is CASSSTSTNEKLFF. CDR3 DNA: TGTGCCAGCAGCTCTACGTCAACTAATGAAAAACTGTTTTTT.

This chain links TRBV7-9 with TRBJ2-1; 10 nucleotides agree with TRBD2. The CDR3 is made up of 16 amino acids. CDR1 SEHNR and CDR2 FQNEAQ come from the germline V gene (reference sequence). Germline trimming cut 7 bases from V and 5 bases from J; bases unmatched to any gene: 11. The DNA for the CDR3 is TGTGCCAGCACCCTACTCGGGACTAGCGTAAACAATGAGCAGTTCTTC. Translation gives CASTLLGTSVNNEQFF.

The V and J genes are TRBV5-1 and TRBJ1-4; D is undetermined. V lost 2 bases and J 7 bases, leaving 15 bases between the germline ends. CDR3 length equals 15 residues. Looked up from germline, CDR1 is SGHRS and CDR2 is YFSETQ. Written as DNA, the CDR3 is TGCGCCAGCAGCTTTAGTGGGTTCGCTAGTGAAAAACTGTTTTTT. Translating gives CASSFSGFASEKLFF.